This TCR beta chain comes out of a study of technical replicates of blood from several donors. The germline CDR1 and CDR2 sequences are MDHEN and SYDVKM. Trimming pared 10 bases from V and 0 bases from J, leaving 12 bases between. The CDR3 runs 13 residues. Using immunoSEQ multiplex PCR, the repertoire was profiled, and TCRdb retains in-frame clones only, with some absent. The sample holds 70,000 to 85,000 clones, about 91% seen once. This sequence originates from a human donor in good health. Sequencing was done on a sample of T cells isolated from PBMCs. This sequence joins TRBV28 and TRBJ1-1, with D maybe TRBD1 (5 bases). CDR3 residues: CAINPTVNTEAFF. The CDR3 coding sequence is TGTGCCATTAACCCGACAGTGAACACTGAAGCTTTCTTT.